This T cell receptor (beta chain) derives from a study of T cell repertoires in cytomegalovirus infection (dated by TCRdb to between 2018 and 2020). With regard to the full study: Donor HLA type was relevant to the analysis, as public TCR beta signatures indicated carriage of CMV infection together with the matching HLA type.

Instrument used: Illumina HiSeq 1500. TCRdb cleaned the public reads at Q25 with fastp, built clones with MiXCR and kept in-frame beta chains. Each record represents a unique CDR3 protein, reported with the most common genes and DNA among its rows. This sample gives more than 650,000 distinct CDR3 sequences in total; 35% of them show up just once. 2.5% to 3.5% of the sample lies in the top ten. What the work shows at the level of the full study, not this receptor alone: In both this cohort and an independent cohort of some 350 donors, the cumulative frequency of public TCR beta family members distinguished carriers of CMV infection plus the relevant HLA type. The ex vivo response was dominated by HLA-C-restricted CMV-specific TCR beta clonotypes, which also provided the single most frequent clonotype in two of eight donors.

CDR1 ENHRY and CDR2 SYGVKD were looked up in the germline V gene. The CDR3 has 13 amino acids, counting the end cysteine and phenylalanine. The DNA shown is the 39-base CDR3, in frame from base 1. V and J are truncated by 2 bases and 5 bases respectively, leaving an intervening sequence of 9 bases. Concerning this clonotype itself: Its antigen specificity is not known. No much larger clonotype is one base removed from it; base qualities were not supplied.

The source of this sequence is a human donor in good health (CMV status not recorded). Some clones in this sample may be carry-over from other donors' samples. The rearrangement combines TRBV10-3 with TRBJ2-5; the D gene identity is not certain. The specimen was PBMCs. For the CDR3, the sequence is CAISEPSAETQYF. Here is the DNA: TGTGCCATCAGTGAGCCGAGTGCGGAGACCCAGTACTTC.